This TCR beta chain came from a study of blood T cell repertoires in COVID-19. Looking at the study overall: Samples taken during acute and convalescent COVID-19 were collected in the United States, Italy and Spain. In each case, the material was cDNA or gDNA derived from T cells, B-cell-depleted T cells, or PBMCs.

The J segment lost 4 bases and the V segment lost 5 bases, leaving 8 bases of the junction unmatched. The germline gives CDR1 SGHTA, CDR2 FQGTGA. The CDR3 is 15 amino acids. Methods used by the authors: The authors estimated nucleated cell counts from reference gene primer amplification. Assay used: immunoSEQ multiplex PCR; TCRdb lists only in-frame clones, some missing. D and trimming were read from the DNA, whereas the V and J calls and clone size are those reported in that table. The data hold about 97,000 clones, with approximately 90% observed a single time. This receptor was obtained from a human donor in a cohort sampled during active COVID-19. The J gene is TRBJ1-1, the V gene TRBV7-3, with TRBD1 matching 9 bases. Sample: peripheral blood. The CDR3 protein is CASSPAGQGTTEAFF. CDR3 nucleotides: TGTGCCAGCAGCCCAGCGGGACAGGGAACCACTGAAGCTTTCTTT.